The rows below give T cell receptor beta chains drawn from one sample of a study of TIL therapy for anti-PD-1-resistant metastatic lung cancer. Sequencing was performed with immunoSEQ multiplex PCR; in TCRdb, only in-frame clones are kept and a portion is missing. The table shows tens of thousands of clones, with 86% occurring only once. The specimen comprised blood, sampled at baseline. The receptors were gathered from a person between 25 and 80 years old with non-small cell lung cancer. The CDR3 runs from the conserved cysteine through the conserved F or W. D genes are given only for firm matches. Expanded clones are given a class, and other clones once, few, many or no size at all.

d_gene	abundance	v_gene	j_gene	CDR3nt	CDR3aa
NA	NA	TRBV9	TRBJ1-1	TGTGCCAGCAGCGTAGACGGGGGCACTGAAGCTTTCTTT	CASSVDGGTEAFF
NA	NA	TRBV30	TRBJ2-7	TGTGCCTGGAGTTATGGACAGTATACCTCCTACGAGCAGTACTTC	CAWSYGQYTSYEQYF
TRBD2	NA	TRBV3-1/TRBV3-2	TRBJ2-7	TGTGCCAGCAGCCAAGGACTAGCGGGAGCCTTTTACGAGCAGTACTTC	CASSQGLAGAFYEQYF
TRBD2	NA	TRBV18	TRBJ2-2	TGTGCCAGCTCCTGGATCGAGCGGGAGGGGACCGGGGAGCTGTTTTTT	CASSWIEREGTGELFF
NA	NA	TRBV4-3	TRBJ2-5	TGCGCCAGCAGCCAAATGGGGGGCGAGACCCAGTACTTC	CASSQMGGETQYF
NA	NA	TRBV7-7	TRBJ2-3	TGTGCTAGCAGCTTTTCTGAGTCCACAGATACGCAGTATTTT	CASSFSESTDTQYF
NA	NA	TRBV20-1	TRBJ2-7	TGCAGTGCTAGTAAGTCTCCATCCTACGAGCAGTACTTC	CSASKSPSYEQYF
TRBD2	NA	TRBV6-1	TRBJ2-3	TGTGCCAGCAGTGAAACTAGCGGGGGGCCAGATACGCAGTATTTT	CASSETSGGPDTQYF
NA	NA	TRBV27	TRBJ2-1	TGTGCCAGCAGGGGCAGGGGTCGCGATGAGCAGTTCTTC	CASRGRGRDEQFF
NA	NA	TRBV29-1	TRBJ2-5	TGCAGCGTTGGGTCCGAGACCCAGTACTTC	CSVGSETQYF
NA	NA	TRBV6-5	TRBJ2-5	TGTGCCAGCAGTAACGACATCAGAGAGACCCAGTACTTC	CASSNDIRETQYF
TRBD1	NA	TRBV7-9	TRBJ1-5	TGTGCCAGCAGCCCTGGGACAGGGTGGGATCAGCCCCAGCATTTT	CASSPGTGWDQPQHF
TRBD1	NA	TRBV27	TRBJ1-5	TGTGCCAGCAGTTTATTCGGGACAGGGCGAAATCAGCCCCAGCATTTT	CASSLFGTGRNQPQHF
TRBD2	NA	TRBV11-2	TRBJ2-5	TGTGCCAGCAGCTTAGGGACTAGCAGAGAGACCCAGTACTTC	CASSLGTSRETQYF
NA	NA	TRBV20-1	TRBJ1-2	TGCAGTGTCATGAGGTCGGCGGGCTACACCTTC	CSVMRSAGYTF
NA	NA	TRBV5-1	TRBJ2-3	TGCGCCAGCAGCAAGCGGACGGGAGATACGCAGTATTTT	CASSKRTGDTQYF
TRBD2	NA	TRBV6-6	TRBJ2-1	TGTGCCAGCAGCCAGCGGGGGGACAATGAGCAGTTCTTC	CASSQRGDNEQFF
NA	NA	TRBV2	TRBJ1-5	TGTGCCAGCAGTGAGACAGAAACTTACAATCAGCCCCAGCATTTT	CASSETETYNQPQHF
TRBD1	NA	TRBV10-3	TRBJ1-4	TGTGCCATAGGACAGGGAGGAGAAAAACTGTTTTTT	CAIGQGGEKLFF
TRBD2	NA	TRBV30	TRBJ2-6	TGTGCCTGGACCACCCCTCGGGGGGGGGCTGGGGCCAACGTCCTGACTTTC	CAWTTPRGGAGANVLTF
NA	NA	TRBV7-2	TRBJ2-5	TGTGCCAGCAGCTCTATTAGCGGAGTCCAAGAGACCCAGTACTTC	CASSSISGVQETQYF
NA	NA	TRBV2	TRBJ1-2	TGTGCCAGCAGTCAGCGGCTGCAGGAGGGCTACACCTTC	CASSQRLQEGYTF
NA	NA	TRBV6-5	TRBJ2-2	TGTGCCAGCAGTCGGGGACTGGCGGGGGGGGAGCTGTTTTTT	CASSRGLAGGELFF
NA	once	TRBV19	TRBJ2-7	TGTGCCAGTAGTATCAAAGTCTCCTACGAGCAGTACTTC	CASSIKVSYEQYF
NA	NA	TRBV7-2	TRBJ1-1	TGTGCCAGCAGCCCCGCTGTGGGGGTGGAAGCTTTCTTT	CASSPAVGVEAFF
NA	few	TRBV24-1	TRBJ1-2	TGTGCCACCAGTGACAGGGCAAGCTATGGCTACACCTTC	CATSDRASYGYTF
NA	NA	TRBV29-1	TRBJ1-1	TGCAGCGCCGATCCGGGTGGCACTGAAGCTTTCTTT	CSADPGGTEAFF
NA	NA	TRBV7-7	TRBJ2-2	TGTGCCAGCAGCCACACAGGGACGAACACCGGGGAGCTGTTTTTT	CASSHTGTNTGELFF
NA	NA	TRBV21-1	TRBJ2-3	TGTGCCAGCAGCAAAGCGGGGAATGATACGCAGTATTTT	CASSKAGNDTQYF
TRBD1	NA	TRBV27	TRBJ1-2	TGTGCCAGCAGTTTATCCCCACAGGGGAACTATGGCTACACCTTC	CASSLSPQGNYGYTF
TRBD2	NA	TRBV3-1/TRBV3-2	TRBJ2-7	TGTGCCAGCAGCCAAAGATCGTGGGGGGGCGAGCAGTACTTC	CASSQRSWGGEQYF
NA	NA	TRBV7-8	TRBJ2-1	TGTGCCAGCAGCTTCCCCATACTCCCGGGTGACGCTGCGGGGAGGAACAATGAGCAGTTCTTC	CASSFPILPGDAAGRNNEQFF
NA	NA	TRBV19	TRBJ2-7	TGTGCCAGTAGTTCCCGACAGGTCTCCTACGAGCAGTACTTC	CASSSRQVSYEQYF
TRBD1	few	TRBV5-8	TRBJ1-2	TGTGCCAGCAGCTTGGGAGGGGACAGGGCCGGCTACACCTTC	CASSLGGDRAGYTF
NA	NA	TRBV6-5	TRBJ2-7	TGTGCCAGCAGCGTTTCATTCCCCCCCTACGAGCAGTACTTC	CASSVSFPPYEQYF
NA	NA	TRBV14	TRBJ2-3	TGTGCCAGCAGCCTACGAAGACAGGCCTTAGGATCGGATACGCAGTATTTT	CASSLRRQALGSDTQYF
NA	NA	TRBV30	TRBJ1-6	TGTGCCTGGAGTGTAGAGGGAGGGAGCTCCTATAATTCACCCCTCCACTTT	CAWSVEGGSSYNSPLHF
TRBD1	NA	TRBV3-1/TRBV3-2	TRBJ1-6	TGTGCCAGCAGCCAAGGGCCTACTCTTGGACAGGGCGCCTCACCCCTCCACTTT	CASSQGPTLGQGASPLHF
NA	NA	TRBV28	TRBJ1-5	TGTGCCAGCAGTTTCGTCCCTGGGGGCAATCAGCCCCAGCATTTT	CASSFVPGGNQPQHF
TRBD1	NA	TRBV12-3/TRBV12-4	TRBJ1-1	TGTGCCAGCAGTTTAGGCAATACAGGGGGGTTT	CASSLGNTGGF
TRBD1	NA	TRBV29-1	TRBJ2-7	TGCAGCGTCCGAGGTCGGGACAGCTACGAGCAGTACTTC	CSVRGRDSYEQYF
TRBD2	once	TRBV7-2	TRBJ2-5	TGTGCCAGCAGCCCTCGTAGCTTCCTAGCGGGAGTGGGAGAGACCCAGTACTTC	CASSPRSFLAGVGETQYF
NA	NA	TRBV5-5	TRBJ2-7	TGTGCCAGCAGCTTTGCGGACTACGAGCAGTACTTC	CASSFADYEQYF
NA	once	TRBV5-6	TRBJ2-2	TGTGCCAGCAGCTTTAGGACCGGGGAGCTGTTTTTT	CASSFRTGELFF
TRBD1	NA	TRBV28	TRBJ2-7	TGTGCCAGCAGTTTAAGGGGGCGATTTTCCTACGAGCAGTACTTC	CASSLRGRFSYEQYF
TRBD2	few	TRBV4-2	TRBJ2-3	TGTGCCAGCAGCCAAGTAAGCGGAGCGGGAGTGGGAAATACGCAGTATTTT	CASSQVSGAGVGNTQYF
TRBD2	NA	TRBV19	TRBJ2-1	TGTGCCAGTAGTAAAGGGACTAGCGGTTACAATGAGCAGTTCTTC	CASSKGTSGYNEQFF
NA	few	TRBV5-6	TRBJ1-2	TGTGCCAGCATCTTGGGGGCCGCGAGCAGCTATGGCTACACCTTC	CASILGAASSYGYTF
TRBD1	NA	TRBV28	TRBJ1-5	TGTGCCACAGACAGGGGGCAGCCCCAGCATTTT	CATDRGQPQHF